This T cell receptor beta chain came from a study of OX40 agonist ivuxolimab in advanced cancers. Profiled with immunoSEQ multiplex PCR; TCRdb holds only in-frame clones, not every one. This table has 69,000 or so clones, 85% to 90% appearing once. The TCR comes from an adult with an advanced solid tumor such as melanoma, head and neck, liver or kidney cancer. The starting material was CD4+ or CD8+ T cells sorted from blood, obtained in a trial of the OX40 agonist ivuxolimab.

The CDR3: CAWSEGAWGNEQFF. DNA for the CDR3: TGTGCCTGGAGTGAAGGGGCATGGGGGAATGAGCAGTTCTTC. The chain couples TRBV30 to TRBJ2-1, with D perhaps assigned TRBD1 or TRBD2 (5 bases each). The V gene lost 1 base and the J gene lost 7 bases, with 14 bases spanning the gap. Germline CDR1 is GTSNPN and CDR2 is SVGIG (reference sequence). The CDR3 is made up of 14 amino acids.